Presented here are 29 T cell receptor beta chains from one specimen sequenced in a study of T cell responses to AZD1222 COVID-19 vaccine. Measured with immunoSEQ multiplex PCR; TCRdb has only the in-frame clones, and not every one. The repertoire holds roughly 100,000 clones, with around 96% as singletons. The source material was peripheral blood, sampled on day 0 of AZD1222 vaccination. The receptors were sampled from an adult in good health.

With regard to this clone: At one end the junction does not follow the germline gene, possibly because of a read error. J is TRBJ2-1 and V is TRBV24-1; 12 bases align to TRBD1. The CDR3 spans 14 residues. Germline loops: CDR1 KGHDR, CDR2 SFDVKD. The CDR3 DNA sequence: TGTGCCACCAGTGATTCCCCGGGACAGGGGGCTCGGATCTTC. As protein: CATSDSPGQGARIF.

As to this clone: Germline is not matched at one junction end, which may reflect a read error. CDR3 in amino acids: CASSLEGATEAFF. CDR3 sequence (DNA): TGTGCCAGCAGTTTAGAGGGCGCCACTGAAGCTTTCTTT. V usage is TRBV13 and J usage is TRBJ1-1; D gene unclear. Germline lookup yields CDR1 PRHDT and CDR2 FYEKMQ (reference sequence). The CDR3 contains 13 residues.

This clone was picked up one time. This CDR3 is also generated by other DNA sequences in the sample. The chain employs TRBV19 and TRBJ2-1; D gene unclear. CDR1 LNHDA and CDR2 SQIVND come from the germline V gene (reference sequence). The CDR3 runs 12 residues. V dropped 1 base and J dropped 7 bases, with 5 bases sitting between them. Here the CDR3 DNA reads TGTGCCAGTAGTATAGGGGTAAATGAGCAGTTCTTC. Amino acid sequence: CASSIGVNEQFF.

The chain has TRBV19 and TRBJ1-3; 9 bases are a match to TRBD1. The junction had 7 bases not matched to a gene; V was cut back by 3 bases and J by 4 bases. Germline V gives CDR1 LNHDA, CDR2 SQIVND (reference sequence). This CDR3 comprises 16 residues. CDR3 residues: CASSMPGTGWGNTIYF. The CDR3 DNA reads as TGTGCCAGTAGTATGCCTGGGACAGGGTGGGGAAACACCATATATTTT.

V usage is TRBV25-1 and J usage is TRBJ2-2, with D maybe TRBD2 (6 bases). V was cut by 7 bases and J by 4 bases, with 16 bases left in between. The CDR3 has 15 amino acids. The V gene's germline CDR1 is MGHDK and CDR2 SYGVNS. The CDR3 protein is CASTAPGLGTGELFF. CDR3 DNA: TGTGCCAGCACGGCCCCGGGACTCGGCACCGGGGAGCTGTTTTTT. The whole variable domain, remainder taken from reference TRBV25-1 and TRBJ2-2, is EADIYQTPRYLVIGTGKKITLECSQTMGHDKMYWYQQDPGMELHLIHYSYGVNSTEKGDLSSESTVSRIRTEHFPLTLESARPSHTSQYLCASTAPGLGTGELFFGEGSRLTVL.

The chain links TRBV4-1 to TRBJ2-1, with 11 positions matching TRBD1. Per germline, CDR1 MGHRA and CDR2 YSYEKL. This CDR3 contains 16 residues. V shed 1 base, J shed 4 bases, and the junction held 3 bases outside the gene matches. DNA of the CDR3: TGCGCCAGCAGCCAAGTTGGGACAGGGGGGTACAATGAGCAGTTCTTC. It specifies CASSQVGTGGYNEQFF.

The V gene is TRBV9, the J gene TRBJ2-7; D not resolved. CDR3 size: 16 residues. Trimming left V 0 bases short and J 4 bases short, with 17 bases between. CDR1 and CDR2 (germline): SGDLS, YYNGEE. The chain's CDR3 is CASSVEGVYKLYEQYF. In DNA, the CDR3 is TGTGCCAGCAGCGTAGAGGGTGTATATAAATTGTACGAGCAGTACTTC. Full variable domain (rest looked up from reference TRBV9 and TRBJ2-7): DSGVTQTPKHLITATGQRVTLRCSPRSGDLSVYWYQQSLDQGLQFLIQYYNGEERAKGNILERFSAQQFPDLHSELNLSSLELGDSALYFCASSVEGVYKLYEQYFGPGTRLTVT.

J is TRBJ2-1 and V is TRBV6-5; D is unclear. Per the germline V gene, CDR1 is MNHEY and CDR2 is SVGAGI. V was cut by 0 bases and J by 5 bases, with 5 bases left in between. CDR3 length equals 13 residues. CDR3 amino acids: CASSYSRNNEQFF. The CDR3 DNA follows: TGTGCCAGCAGTTACTCACGTAACAATGAGCAGTTCTTC.

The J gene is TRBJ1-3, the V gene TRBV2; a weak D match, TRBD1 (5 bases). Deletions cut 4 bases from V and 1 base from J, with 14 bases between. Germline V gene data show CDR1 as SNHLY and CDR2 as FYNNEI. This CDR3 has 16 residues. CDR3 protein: CASSVRPGYSGNTIYF. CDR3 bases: TGTGCCAGCAGTGTTCGTCCAGGGTATTCTGGAAACACCATATATTTT.

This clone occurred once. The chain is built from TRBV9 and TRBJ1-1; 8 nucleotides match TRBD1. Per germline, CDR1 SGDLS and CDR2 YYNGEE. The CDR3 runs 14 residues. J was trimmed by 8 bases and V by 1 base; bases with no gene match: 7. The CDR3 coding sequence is TGTGCCAGCAGCGTAAAGACAGGGGCGGAAGAAGCTTTCTTT. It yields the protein CASSVKTGAEEAFF.

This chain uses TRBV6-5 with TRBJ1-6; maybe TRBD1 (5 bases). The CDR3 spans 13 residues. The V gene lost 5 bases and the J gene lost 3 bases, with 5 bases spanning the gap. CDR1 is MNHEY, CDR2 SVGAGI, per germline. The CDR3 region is CASSTGYNSPLHF. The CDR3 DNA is TGTGCCAGCAGTACAGGCTATAATTCACCCCTCCACTTT.

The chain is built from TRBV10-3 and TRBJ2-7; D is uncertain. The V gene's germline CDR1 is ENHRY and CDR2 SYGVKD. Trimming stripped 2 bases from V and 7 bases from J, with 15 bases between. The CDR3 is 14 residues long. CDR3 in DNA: TGTGCCATCAGTGAGACAGCCCTCCCCGAGGAGCAGTACTTC. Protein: CAISETALPEEQYF.

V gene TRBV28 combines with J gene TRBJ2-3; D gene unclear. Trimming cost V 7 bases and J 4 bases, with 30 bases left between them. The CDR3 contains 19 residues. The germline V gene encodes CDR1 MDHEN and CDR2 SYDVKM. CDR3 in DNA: TGTGCCAGCACCGCCGTTCTTCGGTCGGGCTATGGAGAGGCAGATACGCAGTATTTT. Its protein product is CASTAVLRSGYGEADTQYF.

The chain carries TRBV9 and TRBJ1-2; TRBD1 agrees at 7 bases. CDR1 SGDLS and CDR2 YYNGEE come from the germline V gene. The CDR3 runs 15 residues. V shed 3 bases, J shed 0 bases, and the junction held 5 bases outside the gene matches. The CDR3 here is CASSARGTTNYGYTF. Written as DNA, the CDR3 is TGTGCCAGCAGCGCCAGGGGGACTACTAACTATGGCTACACCTTC.

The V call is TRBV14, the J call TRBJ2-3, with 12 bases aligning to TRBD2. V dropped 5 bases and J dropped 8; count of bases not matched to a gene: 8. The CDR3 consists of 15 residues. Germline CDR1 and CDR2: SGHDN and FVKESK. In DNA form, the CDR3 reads TGTGCCAGCAGCAAACTGACTAGCGGGGGTCCTACGCAGTATTTT. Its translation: CASSKLTSGGPTQYF.

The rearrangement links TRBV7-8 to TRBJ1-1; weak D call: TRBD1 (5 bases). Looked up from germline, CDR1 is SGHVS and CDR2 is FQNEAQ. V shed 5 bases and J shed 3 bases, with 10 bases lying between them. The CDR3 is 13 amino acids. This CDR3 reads CASSPRVYTEAFF. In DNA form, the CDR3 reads TGTGCCAGCAGCCCCAGGGTTTACACTGAAGCTTTCTTT.

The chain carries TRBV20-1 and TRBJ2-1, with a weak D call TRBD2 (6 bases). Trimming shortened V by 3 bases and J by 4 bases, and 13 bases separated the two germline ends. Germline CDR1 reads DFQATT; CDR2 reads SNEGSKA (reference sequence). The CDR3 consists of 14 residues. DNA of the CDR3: TGCAGTGCTAGTGAGTCTAGCGCGTACAATGAGCAGTTCTTC. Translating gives CSASESSAYNEQFF.

The CDR3 protein is CASSEWGNSGRWNSPLHF. CDR3 DNA: TGTGCCAGCAGTGAATGGGGCAACAGTGGAAGGTGGAATTCACCCCTCCACTTT. The chain joins TRBV25-1 to TRBJ1-6; tentative D call: TRBD1 (5 bases). Germline loops: CDR1 MGHDK, CDR2 SYGVNS. V lost 1 base to trimming and J lost 7 bases, with 20 bases between them. This CDR3 has 18 residues.

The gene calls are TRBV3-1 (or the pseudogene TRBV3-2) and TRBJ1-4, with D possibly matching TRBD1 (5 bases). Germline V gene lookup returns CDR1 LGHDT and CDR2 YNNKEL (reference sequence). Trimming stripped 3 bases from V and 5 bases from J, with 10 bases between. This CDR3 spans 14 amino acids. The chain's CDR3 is CASSQGPFNEKLFF. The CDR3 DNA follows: TGTGCCAGCAGCCAGGGACCGTTCAATGAAAAACTGTTTTTT.

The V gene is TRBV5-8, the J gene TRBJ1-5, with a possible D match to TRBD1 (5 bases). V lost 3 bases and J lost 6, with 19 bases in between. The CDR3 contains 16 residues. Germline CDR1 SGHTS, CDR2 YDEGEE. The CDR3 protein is CASSWKRTTRGQPQHF. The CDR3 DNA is TGTGCCAGCAGCTGGAAAAGGACAACCCGGGGTCAGCCCCAGCATTTT. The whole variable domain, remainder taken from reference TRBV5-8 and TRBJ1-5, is EAGVTQSPTHLIKTRGQQATLRCSPISGHTSVYWYQQALGLGLQFLLWYDEGEERNRGNFPPRFSGRQFPNYSSELNVNALELEDSALYLCASSWKRTTRGQPQHFGDGTRLSIL.

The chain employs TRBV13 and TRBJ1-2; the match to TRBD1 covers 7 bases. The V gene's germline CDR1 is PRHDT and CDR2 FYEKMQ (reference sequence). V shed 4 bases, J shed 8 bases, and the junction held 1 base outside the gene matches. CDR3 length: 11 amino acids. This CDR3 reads CASSSGQGYTF. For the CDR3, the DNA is TGTGCCAGCAGCTCGGGACAGGGCTACACCTTC.

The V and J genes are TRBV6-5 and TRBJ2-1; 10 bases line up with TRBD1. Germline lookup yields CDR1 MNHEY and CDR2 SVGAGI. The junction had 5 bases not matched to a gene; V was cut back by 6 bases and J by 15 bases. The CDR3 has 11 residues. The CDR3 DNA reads TGTGCCAGCAGACCCGGGACAGGGGTGTTCTTC. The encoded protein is CASRPGTGVFF.

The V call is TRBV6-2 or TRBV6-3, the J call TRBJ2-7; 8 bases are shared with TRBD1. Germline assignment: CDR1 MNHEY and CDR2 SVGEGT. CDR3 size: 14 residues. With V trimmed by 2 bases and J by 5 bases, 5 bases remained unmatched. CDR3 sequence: CASSYGGQGNEQYF. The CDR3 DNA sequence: TGTGCCAGCAGTTACGGAGGACAGGGAAACGAGCAGTACTTC.

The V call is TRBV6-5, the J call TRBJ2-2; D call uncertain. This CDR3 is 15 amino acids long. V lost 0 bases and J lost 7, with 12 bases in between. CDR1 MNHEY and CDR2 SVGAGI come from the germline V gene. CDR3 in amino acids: CASSYSASVGGELFF. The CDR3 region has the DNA TGTGCCAGCAGTTACTCGGCGTCGGTTGGCGGGGAGCTGTTTTTT.

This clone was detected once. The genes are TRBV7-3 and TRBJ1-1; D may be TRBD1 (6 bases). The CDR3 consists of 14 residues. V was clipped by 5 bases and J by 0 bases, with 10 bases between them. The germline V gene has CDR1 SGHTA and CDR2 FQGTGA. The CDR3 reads CASSAGGLNTEAFF. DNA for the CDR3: TGTGCCAGCAGCGCGGGGGGGCTGAACACTGAAGCTTTCTTT.

Here the CDR3 DNA reads TGTGCCAGTACCCGGGGGGGCGCAACTAATGAAAAACTGTTTTTT. This sequence encodes CASTRGGATNEKLFF. V usage is TRBV19 and J usage is TRBJ1-4, with D maybe TRBD1 (6 bases). The V gene's germline CDR1 is LNHDA and CDR2 SQIVND (reference sequence). The CDR3 extends over 15 amino acids. V lost 7 bases to trimming and J lost 0 bases, with 12 bases between them. Drawing the rest from reference TRBV19 and TRBJ1-4, the complete variable domain is DGGITQSPKYLFRKEGQNVTLSCEQNLNHDAMYWYRQDPGQGLRLIYYSQIVNDFQKGDIAEGYSVSREKKESFPLTVTSAQKNPTAFYLCASTRGGATNEKLFFGSGTQLSVL.

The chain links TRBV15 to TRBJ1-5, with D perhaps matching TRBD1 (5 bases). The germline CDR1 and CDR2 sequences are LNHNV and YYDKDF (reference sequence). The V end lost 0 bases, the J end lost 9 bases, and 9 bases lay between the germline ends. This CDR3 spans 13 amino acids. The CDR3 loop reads CATSRDPGLPQHF. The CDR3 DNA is TGTGCCACCAGCAGAGATCCAGGGCTGCCCCAGCATTTT.

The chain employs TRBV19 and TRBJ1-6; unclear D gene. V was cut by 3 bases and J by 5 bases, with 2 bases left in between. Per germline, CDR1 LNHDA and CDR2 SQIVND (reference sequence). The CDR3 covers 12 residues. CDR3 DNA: TGTGCCAGTAGTATTCATAATTCACCCCTCCACTTT. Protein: CASSIHNSPLHF.

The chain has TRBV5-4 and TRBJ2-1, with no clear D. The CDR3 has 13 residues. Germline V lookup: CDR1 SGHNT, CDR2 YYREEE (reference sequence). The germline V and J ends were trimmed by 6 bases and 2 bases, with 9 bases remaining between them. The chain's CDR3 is CASNSYPYNEQFF. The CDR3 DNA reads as TGTGCCAGCAATTCCTACCCCTACAATGAGCAGTTCTTC.